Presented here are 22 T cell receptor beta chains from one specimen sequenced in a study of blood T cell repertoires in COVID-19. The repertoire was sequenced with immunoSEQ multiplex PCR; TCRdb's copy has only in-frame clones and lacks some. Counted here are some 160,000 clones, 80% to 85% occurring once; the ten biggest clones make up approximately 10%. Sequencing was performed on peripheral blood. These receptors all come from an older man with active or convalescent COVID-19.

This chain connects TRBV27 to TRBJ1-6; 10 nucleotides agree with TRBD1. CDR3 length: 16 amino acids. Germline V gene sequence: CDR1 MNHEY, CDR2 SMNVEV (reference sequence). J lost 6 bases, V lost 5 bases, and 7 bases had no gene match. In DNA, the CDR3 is TGTGCCAGCAGTCCGCGACAGGGGGCGCCTAATTCACCCCTCCACTTT. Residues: CASSPRQGAPNSPLHF.

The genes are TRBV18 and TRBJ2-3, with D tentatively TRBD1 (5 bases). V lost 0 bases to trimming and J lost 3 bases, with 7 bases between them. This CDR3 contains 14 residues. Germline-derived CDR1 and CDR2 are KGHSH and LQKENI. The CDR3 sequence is CASSPPPGTDTQYF. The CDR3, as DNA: TGTGCCAGCTCACCACCGCCAGGGACAGATACGCAGTATTTT.

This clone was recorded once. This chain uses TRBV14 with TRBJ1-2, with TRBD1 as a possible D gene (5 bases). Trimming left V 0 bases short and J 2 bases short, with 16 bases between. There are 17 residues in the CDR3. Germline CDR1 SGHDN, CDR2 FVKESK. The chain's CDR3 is CASSQDLEFGGNYGYTF. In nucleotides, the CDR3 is TGTGCCAGCAGCCAAGATTTGGAGTTCGGGGGGAACTATGGCTACACCTTC.

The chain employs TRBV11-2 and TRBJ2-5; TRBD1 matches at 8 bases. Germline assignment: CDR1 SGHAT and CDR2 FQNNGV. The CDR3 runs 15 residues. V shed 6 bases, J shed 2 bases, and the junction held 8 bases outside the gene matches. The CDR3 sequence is CASSLRWTGQETQYF. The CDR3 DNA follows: TGTGCCAGCAGTTTAAGATGGACAGGGCAAGAGACCCAGTACTTC.

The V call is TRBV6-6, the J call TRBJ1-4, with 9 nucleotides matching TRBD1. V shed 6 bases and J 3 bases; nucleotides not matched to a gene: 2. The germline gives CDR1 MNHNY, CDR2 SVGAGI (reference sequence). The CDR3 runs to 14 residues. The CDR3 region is CASRGQGANEKLFF. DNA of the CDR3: TGTGCCAGCAGGGGACAGGGAGCTAATGAAAAACTGTTTTTT.

In nucleotides, the CDR3 is TGTGCCAGCAGTCGGCTGACAGGGAGCATGACTGAAGCTTTCTTT. Its protein product is CASSRLTGSMTEAFF. V is TRBV5-4 and J is TRBJ1-1; the match to TRBD1 covers 7 bases. V lost 5 bases and J lost 5; bases outside the gene matches: 12. This CDR3 region has 15 residues. Germline V gene sequence: CDR1 SGHNT, CDR2 YYREEE (reference sequence). Full variable domain (remainder filled in from reference TRBV5-4 and TRBJ1-1): ETGVTQSPTHLIKTRGQQVTLRCSSQSGHNTVSWYQQALGQGPQFIFQYYREEENGRGNFPPRFSGLQFPNYSSELNVNALELDDSALYLCASSRLTGSMTEAFFGQGTRLTVV.

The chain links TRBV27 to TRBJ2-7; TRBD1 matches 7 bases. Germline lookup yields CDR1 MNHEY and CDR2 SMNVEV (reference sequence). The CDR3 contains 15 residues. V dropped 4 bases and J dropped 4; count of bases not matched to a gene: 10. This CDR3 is CASSSSGTVLYEQYF. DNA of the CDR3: TGTGCCAGCAGTTCTTCCGGGACAGTCCTTTACGAGCAGTACTTC.

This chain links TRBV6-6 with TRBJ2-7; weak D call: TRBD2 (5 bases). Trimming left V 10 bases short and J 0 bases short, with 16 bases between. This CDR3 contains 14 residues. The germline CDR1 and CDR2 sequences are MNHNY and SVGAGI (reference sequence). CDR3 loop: CAICGGLPSYEQYF. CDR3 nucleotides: TGTGCCATATGTGGAGGTCTACCCTCCTACGAGCAGTACTTC.

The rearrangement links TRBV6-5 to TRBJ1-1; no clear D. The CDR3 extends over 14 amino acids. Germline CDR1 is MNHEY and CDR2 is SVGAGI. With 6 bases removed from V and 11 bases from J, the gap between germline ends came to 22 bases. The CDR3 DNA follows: TGTGCCAGCAGACTTATCACAGCTGGAGGTATGGCTTTCTTT. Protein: CASRLITAGGMAFF.

CDR3 in amino acids: CSVKQGAHTDTQYF. The CDR3 region has the DNA TGCAGCGTCAAACAGGGGGCGCACACAGATACGCAGTATTTT. The rearrangement uses TRBV29-1 and TRBJ2-3, with 9 bases that match TRBD1. CDR3 length: 14 residues. V shed 6 bases and J 2 bases; nucleotides not matched to a gene: 6. CDR1 is SQVTM, CDR2 ANQGSEA, per germline.

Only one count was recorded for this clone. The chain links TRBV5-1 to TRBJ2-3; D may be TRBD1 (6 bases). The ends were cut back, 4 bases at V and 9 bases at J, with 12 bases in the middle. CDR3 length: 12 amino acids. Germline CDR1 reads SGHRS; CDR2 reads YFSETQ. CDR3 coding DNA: TGCGCCAGCAGCCTCAACAGGGCAACGCAGTATTTT. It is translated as CASSLNRATQYF. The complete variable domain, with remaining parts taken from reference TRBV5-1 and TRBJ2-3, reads KAGVTQTPRYLIKTRGQQVTLSCSPISGHRSVSWYQQTPGQGLQFLFEYFSETQRNKGNFPGRFSGRQFSNSRSEMNVSTLELGDSALYLCASSLNRATQYFGPGTRLTVL.

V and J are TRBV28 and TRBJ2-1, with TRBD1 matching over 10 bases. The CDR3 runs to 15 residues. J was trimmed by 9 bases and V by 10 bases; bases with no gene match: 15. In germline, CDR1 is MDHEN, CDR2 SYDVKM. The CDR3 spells CAITSRGQGLVEQFF. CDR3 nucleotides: TGTGCCATCACTTCGCGGGGACAGGGGTTGGTTGAGCAGTTCTTC.

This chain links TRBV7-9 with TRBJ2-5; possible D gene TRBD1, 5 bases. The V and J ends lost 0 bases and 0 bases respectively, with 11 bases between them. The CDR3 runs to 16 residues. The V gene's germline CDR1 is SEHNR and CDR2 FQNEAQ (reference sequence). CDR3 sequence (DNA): TGTGCCAGCAGCTTAGCGGGGCTGACAAACCAAGAGACCCAGTACTTC. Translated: CASSLAGLTNQETQYF.

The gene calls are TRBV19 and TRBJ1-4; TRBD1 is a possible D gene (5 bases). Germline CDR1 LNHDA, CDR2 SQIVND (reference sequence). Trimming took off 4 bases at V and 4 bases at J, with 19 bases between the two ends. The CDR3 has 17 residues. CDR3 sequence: CASSTSSSPGVNEKLFF. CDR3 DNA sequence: TGTGCCAGTAGTACCTCCTCCTCTCCGGGGGTTAATGAAAAACTGTTTTTT.

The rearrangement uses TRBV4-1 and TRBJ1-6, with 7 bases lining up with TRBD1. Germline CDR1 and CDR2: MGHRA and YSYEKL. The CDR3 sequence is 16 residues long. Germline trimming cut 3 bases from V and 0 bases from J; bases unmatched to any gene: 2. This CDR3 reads CASSQDRSSYNSPLHF. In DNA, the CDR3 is TGCGCCAGCAGCCAGGACAGGAGCTCCTATAATTCACCCCTCCACTTT.

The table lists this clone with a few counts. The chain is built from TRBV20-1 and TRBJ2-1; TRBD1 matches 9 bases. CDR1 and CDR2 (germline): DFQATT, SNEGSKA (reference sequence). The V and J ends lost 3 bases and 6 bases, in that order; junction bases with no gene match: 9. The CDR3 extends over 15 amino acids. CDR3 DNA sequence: TGCAGTGCTAGTTCGGGACAGGGATTTTTCAATGAGCAGTTCTTC. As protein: CSASSGQGFFNEQFF.

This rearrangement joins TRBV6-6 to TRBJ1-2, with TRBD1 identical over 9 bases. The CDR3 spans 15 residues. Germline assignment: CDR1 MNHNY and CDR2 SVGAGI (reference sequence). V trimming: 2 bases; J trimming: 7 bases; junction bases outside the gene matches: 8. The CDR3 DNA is TGTGCCAGCAGTTACGGCAGAGACAGGGGGTTTGGCTACACCTTC. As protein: CASSYGRDRGFGYTF.

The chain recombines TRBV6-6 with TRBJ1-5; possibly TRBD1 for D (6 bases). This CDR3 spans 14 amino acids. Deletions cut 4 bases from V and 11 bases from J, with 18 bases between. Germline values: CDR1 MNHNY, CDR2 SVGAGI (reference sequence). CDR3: CASSLLFDRDTQHF. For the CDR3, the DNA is TGTGCCAGCAGTTTACTCTTCGATCGGGACACCCAGCATTTT.

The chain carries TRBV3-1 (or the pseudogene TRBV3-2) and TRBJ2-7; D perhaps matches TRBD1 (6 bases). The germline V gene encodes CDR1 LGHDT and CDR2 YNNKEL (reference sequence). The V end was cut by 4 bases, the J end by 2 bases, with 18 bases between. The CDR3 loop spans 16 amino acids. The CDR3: CASSLFTGFDPYEQYF. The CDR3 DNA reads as TGTGCCAGCAGCCTTTTCACAGGGTTTGACCCCTACGAGCAGTACTTC.

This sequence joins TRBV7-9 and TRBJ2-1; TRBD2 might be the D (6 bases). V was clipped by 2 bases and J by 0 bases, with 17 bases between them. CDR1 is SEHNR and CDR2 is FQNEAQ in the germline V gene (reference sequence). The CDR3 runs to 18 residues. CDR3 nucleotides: TGTGCCAGCAGCTTATTGGGGGGTGCGGGTAGCTCCTACAATGAGCAGTTCTTC. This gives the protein CASSLLGGAGSSYNEQFF.

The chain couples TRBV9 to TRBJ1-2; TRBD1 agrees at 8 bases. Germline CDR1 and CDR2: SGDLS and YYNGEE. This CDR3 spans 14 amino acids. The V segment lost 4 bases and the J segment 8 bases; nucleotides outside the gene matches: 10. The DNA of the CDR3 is TGTGCCAGCAGCCCGATGGACAGGGAGGGCGGCTACACCTTC. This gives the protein CASSPMDREGGYTF.

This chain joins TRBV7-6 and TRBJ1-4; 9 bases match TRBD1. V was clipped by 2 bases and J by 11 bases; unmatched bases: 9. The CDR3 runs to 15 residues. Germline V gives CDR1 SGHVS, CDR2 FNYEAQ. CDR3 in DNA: TGTGCCAGCAGCTTAACCGGAGGGACAGGGATTAAACTGTTTTTT. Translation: CASSLTGGTGIKLFF. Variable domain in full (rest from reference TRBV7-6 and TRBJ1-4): GAGVSQSPRYKVTKRGQDVALRCDPISGHVSLYWYRQALGQGPEFLTYFNYEAQQDKSGLPNDRFSAERPEGSISTLTIQRTEQRDSAMYRCASSLTGGTGIKLFFGSGTQLSVL.